This T cell receptor (beta chain) was obtained from a study of blood T cell repertoires in COVID-19. Study background: The origin of the acute and convalescent COVID-19 samples was the United States, Italy and Spain. Nucleic acid was either cDNA or gDNA, and it came from T cells, B-cell-depleted T cells, or PBMCs.

Cohort allocation depended upon clinical history that participants reported. The germline CDR1 and CDR2 sequences are MGHDK and SYGVNS. The CDR3 runs 11 residues. The V end was cut by 4 bases, the J end by 5 bases, with 6 bases between. Generated by immunoSEQ multiplex PCR, the TCRdb table keeps only in-frame clones and is missing some. The profile covers roughly 200,000 clones, with around 86% appearing a single time and under 4% taken by the ten largest. The receptor's source is a woman aged 35 to 49 with acute COVID-19. The sequenced sample consisted of PBMCs or T cells enriched from blood (not recorded which). This sequence joins TRBV25-1 and TRBJ2-7; no clear D. The CDR3, as DNA: TGTGCCAGCAGTGTGGGCAACGAGCAGTACTTC. The encoded protein is CASSVGNEQYF.